These T cell receptor beta chains were read from a single sample in a study of cytomegalovirus exposure and HLA in healthy donors. Produced via immunoSEQ multiplex PCR; TCRdb's table is partial and in-frame only. Seen here are 180,000 or so clones, roughly a tenth observed once, and the top ten hold 1% to 1.5%. Sequences were obtained from PBMCs. All receptors come from a woman aged 25-40 years in good health and CMV-seropositive. CDR3s include the opening cysteine and the closing phenylalanine or tryptophan.

>TRBV6-5|TRBJ2-3
CASNSGPGKTDTQYF
>TRBV7-9|TRBJ2-7
CASSFLGGSLREQYF
>TRBV30|TRBJ2-2
CAWSVWAYTGELFF
>TRBV18|TRBJ1-1
CASSPQREYTEAFF
>TRBV15|TRBJ2-3
CATSLAGAPTDTQYF
>TRBV6-1|TRBJ2-7
CASRDSYSYEQYF
>TRBV30|TRBJ2-1
CAWSAGQGRNNEQFF
>TRBV5-1|TRBJ2-7
CASSLGLPYEQYF
>TRBV6-1|TRBJ2-7
CATAWNRPARHEQYF
>TRBV5-1|TRBJ2-1
CASSFLSGSSYNEQFF
>TRBV20-1|.
CSVPSGGLQFF
>TRBV15|TRBJ1-5
CATSSLTLTPGQNNQPQHF
>TRBV18|TRBJ2-7
CASSPDRGVNEQYF
>TRBV10-1|.
CASSESQGQNEQYF
>TRBV5-4|TRBJ2-6
CASSYGGTVSGANVLTF